What follows describes a single T cell receptor beta chain. Assay used: immunoSEQ multiplex PCR; TCRdb lists only in-frame clones, some missing. In the table there are about 26,000 clones, 79% of which are singletons. The data derive from a study of OX40 agonist ivuxolimab in advanced cancers. Study details: The dose-escalation cohort had hepatocellular carcinoma, melanoma, renal cell or head and neck cancer. Earlier treatment with anti-PD-1, anti-PD-L1 or anti-CTLA-4 was permitted, and around 36% had received some.

The V and J ends lost 7 bases and 3 bases respectively, with 19 bases between them. The length of the CDR3 is 15 residues. The germline CDR1 and CDR2 sequences are MNHEY and SVGAGI. This chain uses TRBV6-5 with TRBJ2-7; no definite D call. The material was CD4+ or CD8+ T cells sorted from blood, obtained in a trial of the OX40 agonist ivuxolimab. This sequence was found in an adult with an advanced solid tumor such as melanoma, head and neck, liver or kidney cancer. Here the CDR3 reads CASNPYHAEIYEQYF. The CDR3 DNA reads TGTGCCAGCAACCCCTACCATGCTGAGATCTACGAGCAGTACTTC.